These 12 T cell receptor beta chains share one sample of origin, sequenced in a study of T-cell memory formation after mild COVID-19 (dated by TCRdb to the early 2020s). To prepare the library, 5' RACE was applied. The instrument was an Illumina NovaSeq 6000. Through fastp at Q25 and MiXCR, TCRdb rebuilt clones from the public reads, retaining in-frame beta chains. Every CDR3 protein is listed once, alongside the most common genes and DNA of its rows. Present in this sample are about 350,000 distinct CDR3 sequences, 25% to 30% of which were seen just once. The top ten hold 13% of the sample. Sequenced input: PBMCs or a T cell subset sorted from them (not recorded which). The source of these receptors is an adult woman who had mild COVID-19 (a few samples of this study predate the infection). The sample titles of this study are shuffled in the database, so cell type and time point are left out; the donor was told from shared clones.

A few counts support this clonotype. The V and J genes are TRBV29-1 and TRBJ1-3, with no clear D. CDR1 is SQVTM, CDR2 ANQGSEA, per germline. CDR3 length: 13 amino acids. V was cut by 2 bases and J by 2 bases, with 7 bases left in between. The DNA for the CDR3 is TGCAGCGTTGAAAAGGTTGCTGGAAACACCATATATTTT. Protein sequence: CSVEKVAGNTIYF.

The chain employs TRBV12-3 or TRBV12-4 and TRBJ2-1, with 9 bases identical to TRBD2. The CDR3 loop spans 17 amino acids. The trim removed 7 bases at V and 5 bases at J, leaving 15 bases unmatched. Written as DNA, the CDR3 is TGTGCCAGCACCACTTCTAGCGGGATCCGTCCTGACAATGAGCAGTTCTTC. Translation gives CASTTSSGIRPDNEQFF.

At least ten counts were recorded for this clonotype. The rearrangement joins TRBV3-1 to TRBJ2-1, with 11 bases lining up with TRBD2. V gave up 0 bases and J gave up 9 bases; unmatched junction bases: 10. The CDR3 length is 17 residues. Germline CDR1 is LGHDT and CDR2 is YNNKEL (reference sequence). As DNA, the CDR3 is TGTGCCAGCAGCCAAGATGTACAGGCTAGCGGGAGGAGTGAGCAGTTCTTC. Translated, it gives CASSQDVQASGRSEQFF.

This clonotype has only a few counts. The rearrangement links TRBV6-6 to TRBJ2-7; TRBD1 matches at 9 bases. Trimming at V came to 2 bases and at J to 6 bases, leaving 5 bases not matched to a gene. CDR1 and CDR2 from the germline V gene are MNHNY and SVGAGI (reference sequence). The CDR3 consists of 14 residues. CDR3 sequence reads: CASSYAWTGVEQYF. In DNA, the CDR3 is TGTGCCAGCAGTTACGCCTGGACAGGGGTCGAGCAGTACTTC.

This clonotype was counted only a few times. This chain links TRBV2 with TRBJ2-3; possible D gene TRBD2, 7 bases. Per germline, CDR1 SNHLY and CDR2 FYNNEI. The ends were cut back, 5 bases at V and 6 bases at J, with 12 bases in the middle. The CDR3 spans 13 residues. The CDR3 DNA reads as TGTGCCAGCAGTCGCGGGGGCCGGGATACGCAGTATTTT. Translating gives CASSRGGRDTQYF.

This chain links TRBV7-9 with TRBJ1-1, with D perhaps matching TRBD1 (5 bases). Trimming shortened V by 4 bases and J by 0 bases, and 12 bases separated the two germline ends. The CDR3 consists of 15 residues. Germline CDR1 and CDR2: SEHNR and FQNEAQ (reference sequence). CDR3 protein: CASSSLMGVNTEAFF. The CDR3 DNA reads TGTGCCAGCAGCTCCTTGATGGGGGTGAACACTGAAGCTTTCTTT.

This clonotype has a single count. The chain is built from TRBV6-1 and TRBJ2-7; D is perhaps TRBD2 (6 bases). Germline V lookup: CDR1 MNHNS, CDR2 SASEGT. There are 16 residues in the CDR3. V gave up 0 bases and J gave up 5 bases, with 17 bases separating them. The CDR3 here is CASSEAGLTGINEQYF. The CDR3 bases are TGTGCCAGCAGTGAAGCGGGACTCACCGGTATCAACGAGCAGTACTTC.

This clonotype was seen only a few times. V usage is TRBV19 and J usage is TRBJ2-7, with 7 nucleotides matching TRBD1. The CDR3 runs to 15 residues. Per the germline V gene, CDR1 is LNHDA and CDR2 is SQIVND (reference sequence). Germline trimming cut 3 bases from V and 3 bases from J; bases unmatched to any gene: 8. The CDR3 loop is CASSMSQGYGYEQYF. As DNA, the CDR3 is TGTGCCAGTAGTATGTCACAGGGGTACGGCTACGAGCAGTACTTC.

The CDR3 loop reads CASSLVTYGYEQYF. CDR3 DNA sequence: TGTGCCAGCAGCTTAGTAACGTACGGATACGAGCAGTACTTC. The chain combines TRBV7-2 with TRBJ2-7; D unresolved. Per the germline V gene, CDR1 is SGHTA and CDR2 is FQGNSA. The CDR3 has 14 residues. With 1 base removed from V and 4 bases from J, the gap between germline ends came to 11 bases.

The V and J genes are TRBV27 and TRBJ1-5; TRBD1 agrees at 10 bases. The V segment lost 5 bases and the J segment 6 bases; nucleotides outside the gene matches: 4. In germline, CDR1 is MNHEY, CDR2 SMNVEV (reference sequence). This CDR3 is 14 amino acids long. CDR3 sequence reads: CASSPRTGGQPQHF. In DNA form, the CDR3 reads TGTGCCAGCAGTCCGCGGACAGGGGGTCAGCCCCAGCATTTT.

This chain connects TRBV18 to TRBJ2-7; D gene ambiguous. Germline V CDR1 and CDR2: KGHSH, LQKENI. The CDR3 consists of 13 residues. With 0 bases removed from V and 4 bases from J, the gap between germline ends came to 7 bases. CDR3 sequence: CASSPPVGYEQYF. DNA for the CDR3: TGTGCCAGCTCACCACCGGTCGGGTACGAGCAGTACTTC.

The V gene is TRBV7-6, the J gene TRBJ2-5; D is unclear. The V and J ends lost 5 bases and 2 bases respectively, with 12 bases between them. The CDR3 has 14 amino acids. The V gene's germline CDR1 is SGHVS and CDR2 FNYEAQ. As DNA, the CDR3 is TGTGCCAGCAGCCCAAACTGGAGTCAAGAGACCCAGTACTTC. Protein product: CASSPNWSQETQYF.